This T cell receptor (beta chain) was captured in a study of human T cells and chemical hapten exposure. Ten or more counts support this clonotype. The sample's time point: pre-sensitization, week 0. Treatment noted: therapeutic diphenylcyclopropenone sensitization with weekly scalp DPC. Per the authors' pipeline: Individual samples carried between roughly 23,224 and 750,000 TCRs, with 95,638 as the median. TCRdb independently ran MiXCR on the RACE reads; one entry per CDR3 protein. The V and J calls were not made by the authors but by TCRdb's processing. Seen here are approximately 400,000 distinct CDR3 sequences, 5.1% observed once, and the top ten hold about 2.5%. With 2 bases removed from V and 6 bases from J, the gap between germline ends came to 11 bases. CDR3 length equals 13 residues. Looked up from germline, CDR1 is MNHEY and CDR2 is SMNVEV (reference sequence).

Sequences were derived from whole blood, sampled in connection with sensitization to the hapten diphenylcyclopropenone (DPC). The chain employs TRBV27 and TRBJ2-7; TRBD1 might be the D (5 bases). This TCR was recovered from a woman aged 45-65 years with alopecia areata. Some clones in this sample may be carry-over from other donors' samples. CDR3 in amino acids: CASSLNQGVEQYF. The CDR3 coding sequence is TGTGCCAGCAGTTTAAATCAGGGCGTCGAGCAGTACTTC.